Detailed here is one TCR beta chain. This sample was taken from a study of blood T cell repertoires in COVID-19. Background on the study: Whether acute or convalescent, the COVID-19 samples came from the United States, Italy and Spain. T cells, B-cell-depleted T cells, or PBMCs supplied cDNA or gDNA.

Original handling: Amplification of reference gene primers provided the estimated nucleated cell counts. TCRdb keeps only in-frame clones here, not all; method: immunoSEQ multiplex PCR. The V and J calls and clone size come from that table; D and trimming were worked out from the DNA. The table has roughly 130,000 clones, about 90% seen once; the top ten hold less than 4.5%. The germline gives CDR1 SEHNR, CDR2 FQNEAQ (reference sequence). The CDR3 has 12 residues. Trimming left V 5 bases short and J 5 bases short, with 7 bases between. The clonotype originates from a woman between 55 and 75 years old with acute or convalescent COVID-19. Sequencing input: peripheral blood. The V gene is TRBV7-9, the J gene TRBJ2-1; perhaps TRBD1 as D (6 bases). This chain's CDR3 is CASSRTDNEQFF. In DNA, the CDR3 is TGTGCCAGCAGCCGGACAGACAATGAGCAGTTCTTC. The full variable domain, completed using reference TRBV7-9 and TRBJ2-1, is DTGVSQNPRHKITKRGQNVTFRCDPISEHNRLYWYRQTLGQGPEFLTYFQNEAQLEKSRLLSDRFSAERPKGSFSTLEIQRTEQGDSAMYLCASSRTDNEQFFGPGTRLTVL.